This is a list of T cell receptor beta chains from one sample in a study of cytomegalovirus exposure and HLA in healthy donors. The protocol was immunoSEQ multiplex PCR, while the TCRdb copy is restricted to in-frame clones and leaves out a portion. Of under 200,000 clones listed, roughly four fifths are singletons. Sequencing was carried out using PBMCs. These TCRs come from a woman aged 25 to 39 in good health and CMV-seropositive. Both conserved end residues are part of each CDR3. The D gene is left open where the match is weak. Clone size is shown for a subset of rows, as once, few, many or a class of expanded clone.

>TRBD1|TRBJ1-1|TRBV25-1|NA
TGTGCCAGCAGTCTGGGACAGGGGCGTTACACTGAAGCTTTCTTT
CASSLGQGRYTEAFF
>NA|TRBJ2-7|TRBV5-1|NA
TGCGCCAGCAATTGGGGGGTCGGGAGCTACGAGCAGTACTTC
CASNWGVGSYEQYF
>TRBD2|TRBJ2-6|TRBV30|NA
TGTGCCTGGAGTCAGGCGGGAGTGGGCTTCTCTGGGGCCAACGTCCTGACTTTC
CAWSQAGVGFSGANVLTF
>TRBD1|TRBJ1-5|TRBV2|NA
TGTGCCACCTCTGGAGGGGGCGGAAATCAGCCCCAGCATTTT
CATSGGGGNQPQHF
>NA|TRBJ1-2|TRBV5-1|once
TGCGCCAGCAGCTTGGCCTGGGCGGGTAACTATGGCTACACCTTC
CASSLAWAGNYGYTF
>TRBD1|TRBJ2-1|TRBV4-3|NA
TGCGCCAGCAGCCAAGATTACAGGGGGCAGTACAATGAGCAGTTCTTC
CASSQDYRGQYNEQFF
>NA|TRBJ1-3|TRBV7-9|NA
TGTGCCAGCATCGTCCTGGGGGCAGCGGGAAACACCATATATTTT
CASIVLGAAGNTIYF
>NA|TRBJ2-5|TRBV30|few
TGTGCCTGGAGCCGGACTCTAGGATACAAACAAGAGACCCAGTACTTC
CAWSRTLGYKQETQYF
>TRBD1|TRBJ2-5|TRBV5-1|once
TGCGCCAGCAGCTGGGTGGGACAGCAAGAGACCCAGTACTTC
CASSWVGQQETQYF
>NA|TRBJ2-5|TRBV6-7|NA
TGTGCCAGCAGCTCCCGAAGAGGCCCAGAGACCCAGTACTTC
CASSSRRGPETQYF
>TRBD1|TRBJ1-2|TRBV6-6|once
TGTGCCAGCACCCGACAGGGGAATGGCTACACCTTC
CASTRQGNGYTF
>TRBD1|TRBJ1-4|TRBV7-9|NA
TGTGCCAGCAGCATTCCCGGGACAGTGCGTGTGGGAGAAAAACTGTTTTTT
CASSIPGTVRVGEKLFF
>TRBD1|TRBJ2-7|TRBV28|NA
TGTGCCAGCAGTTTCTACAGGGGCCCCTACGAGCAGTACTTC
CASSFYRGPYEQYF
>TRBD2|TRBJ2-5|TRBV14|NA
TGTGCCAGCAGCCAAGATGTACGGGGGGGCATGGAGACCCAGTACTTC
CASSQDVRGGMETQYF
>NA|TRBJ1-6|TRBV7-2|NA
TGTGCCAGCAGCTTAGAGACGGGACTGAAAAATTCACCCCTCCACTTT
CASSLETGLKNSPLHF
>TRBD1|TRBJ1-6|TRBV4-3|NA
TGCGCCAGCAGCAGGGACGGGACAGGGGCCAATTCACCCCTCCACTTT
CASSRDGTGANSPLHF
>NA|TRBJ2-2|TRBV27|NA
TGTGCCAGCAGTTATGCCCACCAGTACGGGGAGCTGTTTTTT
CASSYAHQYGELFF
>TRBD1|TRBJ1-2|TRBV6-5|NA
TGTGCCAGCAGTTTTCGACAGGGCTATGGCTACACCTTC
CASSFRQGYGYTF
>TRBD1|TRBJ2-1|TRBV7-8|NA
TGTGCCAGCAGACAGGACAGGGGCAATGAGCAGTTCTTC
CASRQDRGNEQFF
>NA|TRBJ1-1|TRBV7-2|once
TGTGCCAGCAGCTTTCCCGAAGGAGCGAACACTGAAGCTTTCTTT
CASSFPEGANTEAFF
>NA|TRBJ1-2|TRBV30|NA
TGTGCCCTTAAAACCACACCGGAGACACGGGATAGGTTCCGTGGCTACACCTTC
CALKTTPETRDRFRGYTF
>NA|TRBJ1-5|TRBV18|NA
TGTGCCAGCTCACCATTGGCGGGGGCCTTAAATCAGCCCCAGCATTTT
CASSPLAGALNQPQHF
>NA|TRBJ1-4|TRBV6-6|NA
TGTGCCAGCAGTCAGGGTGGTCTGTGGGAAAAACTGTTTTTT
CASSQGGLWEKLFF
>NA|TRBJ1-2|TRBV14|NA
TGTGCCAGCAGCCAAGATGCAGGAAACTATGGCTACACCTTC
CASSQDAGNYGYTF
>TRBD1|TRBJ1-1|TRBV27|NA
TGTGCCAGCAGTTCCCAGGACAGGGGGCTTCATGAAGCTTTCTTT
CASSSQDRGLHEAFF
>TRBD1|TRBJ1-2|TRBV6-5|few
TGTGCCAGCAGTTTCTACAGGGGGGACTATGGCTACACCTTC
CASSFYRGDYGYTF
>TRBD1|TRBJ1-6|TRBV30|NA
TGTGCCTGGAGTCCCCCGGGACAGGGGCGGTCACCCCTCCACTTT
CAWSPPGQGRSPLHF
>TRBD2|TRBJ2-1|TRBV15|NA
TGTGCCACCAGTCCGGGACTAGCGGGAGGCAATGAGCAGTTCTTC
CATSPGLAGGNEQFF
>NA|TRBJ1-1|TRBV28|NA
TGTGCCAGCAGTTTACCGGGGACTGAAGCTTTCTTT
CASSLPGTEAFF
>NA|TRBJ1-2|TRBV30|NA
TGTGCCTGGAGTGGAGGCGTCCGGGGGGAAGGCTACACCTTC
CAWSGGVRGEGYTF
>NA|TRBJ1-1|TRBV4-1|NA
TGCGCCAGCCGCCAGACAGTGTTGGTCACTGAAGCTTTCTTT
CASRQTVLVTEAFF
>NA|TRBJ1-4|TRBV27|NA
TGTGCCAGCAGTCTACAAATGGGGGCGGAAAAACTGTTTTTT
CASSLQMGAEKLFF
>NA|TRBJ2-7|TRBV10-3|once
TGTGCCACCAGGGTTGGCGGCTACGAGCAGTACTTC
CATRVGGYEQYF
>NA|TRBJ1-4|TRBV28|NA
TGTGCCAGCCGGTCGGGTAGCCGAAAACTGTTTTTT
CASRSGSRKLFF
>NA|TRBJ2-3|TRBV19|NA
TGTGCCAGTGAAGACTACACAGATACGCAGTATTTT
CASEDYTDTQYF
>TRBD2|TRBJ2-3|TRBV6-6|few
TGTGCCAGCAGACTAGCGGGGGGGACTAGCACAGATACGCAATATTTT
CASRLAGGTSTDTQYF
>NA|TRBJ1-3|TRBV28|NA
TGTGCCAGCACCTCCGCCCCTATCGCCGGAAACACCATATATTTT
CASTSAPIAGNTIYF
>TRBD2|TRBJ2-7|TRBV5-1|NA
TGCGCCAGCAGCTTGGAGACTAGCGTCCACGAGCAGTACTTC
CASSLETSVHEQYF
>NA|TRBJ1-4|TRBV28|NA
TGTGCCAGCAGGGAGGGGTGGAGGGCTAATGAAAAACTGTTTTTT
CASREGWRANEKLFF
>TRBD1|TRBJ1-6|TRBV6-1|NA
TGTGCCAGCAGTCTAGGAGGGACAGGGGTTTCACCCCTCCACTTT
CASSLGGTGVSPLHF
>NA|TRBJ1-4|TRBV5-1|NA
TGCGCCAGCAGCGGCTCGACAGGCAGGGAAAAACTGTTTTTT
CASSGSTGREKLFF
>NA|TRBJ2-1|TRBV19|NA
TGTGCCAGTAGGGAATCCCAGGGGGTAAGGGGGGACAATGAGCAGTTCTTC
CASRESQGVRGDNEQFF
>TRBD1|TRBJ1-4|TRBV10-3|NA
TGTGCCATCAGTCGACAGGGGGCAACTAATGAAAAACTGTTTTTT
CAISRQGATNEKLFF
>TRBD2|TRBJ2-3|TRBV4-3|NA
TGCGCCAGCAGCCAAGATGTAGGGGATAATAGCGGGAGGACGCAGTATTTT
CASSQDVGDNSGRTQYF
>TRBD2|TRBJ2-3|TRBV27|NA
TGTGCCAGCAGCCTAGGGGGACTAGCGACCTCCCTAACGCAGTATTTT
CASSLGGLATSLTQYF
>NA|TRBJ1-2|TRBV29-1|NA
TGCAGCGTTGAAGGAGTGGCGGGATATGGCTACACCTTC
CSVEGVAGYGYTF
>TRBD2|TRBJ2-7|TRBV2|NA
TGTGCCAGCAGTGAAACACGGGGGGGGAACGAGCAGTGCTTC
CASSETRGGNEQCF
>NA|TRBJ2-5|TRBV4-1|few
TGCGCCAGCAGCCAAGATACCGGGTTAAAGACCCAGTACTTC
CASSQDTGLKTQYF
>TRBD2|TRBJ2-1|TRBV6-1|NA
TGTGCCAGCAGCCAACTAGCGGGAGGGAAGAATGAGCAGTTCTTC
CASSQLAGGKNEQFF
>TRBD2|TRBJ2-3|TRBV5-6|NA
TGTGCCAGCAGCTCGACTAGCGGGAGTGCAGATACGCAGTATTTT
CASSSTSGSADTQYF
>TRBD1|TRBJ2-1|TRBV6-5|NA
TGTGCCAGCAGCCCGCGGGACAGGGTGGACAATGAGCAGTTCTTC
CASSPRDRVDNEQFF
>NA|TRBJ1-2|TRBV5-4|NA
TGTGCCAGCAGCTTAGATTCAGATGGCTACACCTTC
CASSLDSDGYTF
>NA|TRBJ2-5|TRBV15|NA
TGTGCCACCAGCAGACAGGGATGGGAGACCCAGTACTTC
CATSRQGWETQYF
>NA|TRBJ1-5|TRBV10-3|NA
TGTGCCATCAGGGACACCCGAGATAGCAATCAGCCCCAGCATTTT
CAIRDTRDSNQPQHF
>TRBD2|TRBJ2-3|TRBV2|NA
TGTGCCAGCAGTGAACCGGGAGCGGGGGCCCTCACAGATACGCAGTATTTT
CASSEPGAGALTDTQYF
>TRBD1|TRBJ1-1|TRBV7-9|once
TGTGCCAGCAGAACGGGACAGGGAGAAGCTTTCTTT
CASRTGQGEAFF
>NA|TRBJ1-5|TRBV27|NA
TGTGCCACTTCAGTTACAGGGACTAGCAATCAGCCCCAGCATTTT
CATSVTGTSNQPQHF
>TRBD1|TRBJ1-2|TRBV7-9|NA
TGTGCCAGCAGCCTAATCCCGGGACAGGGGATCGCCTATGGCTACACCTTC
CASSLIPGQGIAYGYTF
>TRBD1|TRBJ2-4|TRBV6-5|NA
TGTGCCAGCAGTCCGGAACTCGGGACAGCTTCTCAGTACTTC
CASSPELGTASQYF
>NA|TRBJ2-7|TRBV5-5|NA
TGTGCCAGCAGCTTGATGGGCCCCTACGAGCAGTACTTC
CASSLMGPYEQYF